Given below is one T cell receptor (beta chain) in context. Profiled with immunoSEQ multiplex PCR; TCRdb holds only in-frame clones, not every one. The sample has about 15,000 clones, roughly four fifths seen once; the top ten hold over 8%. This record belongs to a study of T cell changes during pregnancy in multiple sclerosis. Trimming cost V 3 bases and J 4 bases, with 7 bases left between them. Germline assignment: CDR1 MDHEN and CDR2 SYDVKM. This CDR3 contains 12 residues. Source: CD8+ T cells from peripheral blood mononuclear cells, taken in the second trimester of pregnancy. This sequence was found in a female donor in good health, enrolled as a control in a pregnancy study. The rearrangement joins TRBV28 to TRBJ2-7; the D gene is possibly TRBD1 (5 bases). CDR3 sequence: CASSLDTYEQYF. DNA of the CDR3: TGTGCCAGCAGTTTGGACACGTACGAGCAGTACTTC.